Each of the 27 T cell receptor beta chains below was sequenced from the same sample in a study of shared clonotypes between healthy human individuals. Method: immunoSEQ multiplex PCR; TCRdb's copy keeps in-frame clones and lacks some. The sample consists of approximately 1.5 million clones, 97% to 99% of them appearing once. The sequencing sample was made of naive CD4+ T cells sorted from blood. Indicated subset: CD45RA+ positively selected. The receptors derive from a man aged 25 to 45 in good health.

The V and J genes are TRBV19 and TRBJ2-3, with D uncertain. The V gene lost 8 bases and the J gene lost 0 bases, with 15 bases spanning the gap. CDR1 and CDR2 from the germline V gene are LNHDA and SQIVND (reference sequence). The CDR3 has 15 amino acids. CDR3 DNA sequence: TGTGCCAGTGGAATTCCCGGGCCTAGCACAGATACGCAGTATTTT. This encodes CASGIPGPSTDTQYF.

The CDR3 region has the DNA TGTGCCAGCAGCAAGGACAGGGTTGAGTACGGCTACACCTTC. Its translation: CASSKDRVEYGYTF. This chain links TRBV5-4 with TRBJ1-2, with TRBD1 matching 8 bases. With 4 bases clipped from V and 8 bases from J, the junction kept 10 bases outside the gene matches. CDR3 length equals 14 residues. CDR1 and CDR2 (germline): SGHNT, YYREEE (reference sequence).

CDR3 sequence (DNA): TGCGCCAGCAGCCCGGCGCCTAGCGGGAAGGCAGATACGCAGTATTTT. Amino acids: CASSPAPSGKADTQYF. V gene TRBV5-1 combines with J gene TRBJ2-3; TRBD2 aligns across 9 bases. Trimming cost V 4 bases and J 4 bases; bases outside gene matches: 10. Germline V gene lookup returns CDR1 SGHRS and CDR2 YFSETQ. The CDR3 extends over 16 amino acids.

This sequence joins TRBV25-1 and TRBJ2-1; D gene ambiguous. This CDR3 is 11 amino acids long. V was cut by 6 bases and J by 8 bases, with 8 bases left in between. The germline V gene has CDR1 MGHDK and CDR2 SYGVNS. The CDR3 region has the DNA TGTGCCAGCAGCCGGTTATATGAGCAGTTCTTC. This gives the protein CASSRLYEQFF.

The chain employs TRBV6-1 and TRBJ1-4, with D possibly being TRBD1 (6 bases). Trimming left V 4 bases short and J 6 bases short, with 12 bases between. The CDR3 contains 14 residues. Germline V gives CDR1 MNHNS, CDR2 SASEGT. Written as DNA, the CDR3 is TGTGCCAGCAGTGCAACGAGGGGGGATGAAAAACTGTTTTTT. Translating gives CASSATRGDEKLFF.

The chain carries TRBV18 and TRBJ1-1, with 9 bases matching TRBD1. This CDR3 is 15 amino acids long. V trimming: 5 bases; J trimming: 5 bases; junction bases outside the gene matches: 9. Germline CDR1 is KGHSH and CDR2 is LQKENI. CDR3 coding DNA: TGTGCCAGCTCAATAAAGGGACAGGGTGTAACTGAAGCTTTCTTT. It specifies CASSIKGQGVTEAFF.

In regard to this clone: The sample holds other DNA sequences that translate to the same CDR3. The J gene is TRBJ2-3, the V gene TRBV5-1; 9 nucleotides agree with TRBD1. The CDR3 has 15 amino acids. Per the germline V gene, CDR1 is SGHRS and CDR2 is YFSETQ. Trimming cost V 4 bases and J 2 bases; bases outside gene matches: 5. The CDR3 here is CASSPDRGDTDTQYF. The CDR3 DNA follows: TGCGCCAGCAGCCCCGACAGGGGGGACACAGATACGCAGTATTTT.

The chain is built from TRBV4-1 and TRBJ2-7, with 9 bases lining up with TRBD1. The CDR3 covers 15 residues. With 3 bases clipped from V and 4 bases from J, the junction kept 7 bases outside the gene matches. Germline V gives CDR1 MGHRA, CDR2 YSYEKL. The CDR3: CASSQPRDRDYEQYF. The CDR3 DNA is TGCGCCAGCAGCCAGCCCCGGGACAGGGATTACGAGCAGTACTTC.

The rearrangement uses TRBV7-2 and TRBJ2-3, with D tentatively TRBD2 (6 bases). Germline CDR1 reads SGHTA; CDR2 reads FQGNSA. This CDR3 has 12 amino acids. The germline V and J ends were trimmed by 5 bases and 9 bases, with 12 bases remaining between them. CDR3 residues: CASSPPSETQYF. The CDR3 DNA reads TGTGCCAGCAGCCCCCCTAGCGAGACGCAGTATTTT.

Comments on this clone: In the same sample, other DNA sequences code for this CDR3. The V and J genes are TRBV28 and TRBJ1-1; possible D gene TRBD1, 6 bases. In germline, CDR1 is MDHEN, CDR2 SYDVKM. The CDR3 runs 13 residues. V was trimmed by 6 bases and J by 2 bases, leaving 10 bases between them. The CDR3 region is CASRGTPNTEAFF. CDR3 DNA sequence: TGTGCCAGCAGAGGGACACCTAACACTGAAGCTTTCTTT.

The chain combines TRBV14 with TRBJ2-1; unclear D gene. Per germline, CDR1 SGHDN and CDR2 FVKESK. The CDR3 runs to 13 residues. The ends were cut back, 4 bases at V and 9 bases at J, with 13 bases in the middle. This chain's CDR3 is CASSLQGISEQFF. Here the CDR3 DNA reads TGTGCCAGCAGCCTACAAGGTATCAGTGAGCAGTTCTTC.

This chain connects TRBV11-2 to TRBJ2-1; possible D gene TRBD2, 6 bases. The V gene's germline CDR1 is SGHAT and CDR2 FQNNGV. The V gene lost 3 bases and the J gene lost 2 bases, with 14 bases spanning the gap. The CDR3 extends over 16 amino acids. The CDR3 DNA reads TGTGCCAGCAGCTTGTCTGGGGGGTGGACCTACAATGAGCAGTTCTTC. Protein product: CASSLSGGWTYNEQFF.

The chain uses TRBV6-5 and TRBJ2-1, with 7 bases lining up with TRBD1. The J segment lost 7 bases and the V segment lost 0 bases, leaving 9 bases of the junction unmatched. The CDR3 has 16 residues. Per germline, CDR1 MNHEY and CDR2 SVGAGI. CDR3 sequence reads: CASSYSTFPGGNEQFF. In nucleotides, the CDR3 is TGTGCCAGCAGTTACTCGACTTTCCCAGGGGGAAATGAGCAGTTCTTC.

This clone was detected only once. The chain joins TRBV16 to TRBJ2-7, with D possibly being TRBD1 or TRBD2 (6 bases each). V was cut by 4 bases and J by 5 bases, with 15 bases left in between. The germline V gene encodes CDR1 KGHSY and CDR2 FQNENV. The CDR3 runs 14 residues. The CDR3 nucleotides are TGTGCCAGCAGCCCAAACCCGGGGGCCCACGAGCAGTACTTC. Protein sequence: CASSPNPGAHEQYF.

The chain links TRBV7-9 to TRBJ2-1, with D maybe TRBD2 (5 bases). CDR1 and CDR2 from the germline V gene are SEHNR and FQNEAQ (reference sequence). V was clipped by 2 bases and J by 0 bases, with 11 bases between them. The CDR3 contains 16 residues. The CDR3 DNA reads as TGTGCCAGCAGCTTACGAGCGGCAAGCTCCTACAATGAGCAGTTCTTC. Amino acid sequence: CASSLRAASSYNEQFF.

The chain has TRBV7-6 and TRBJ2-7; 7 bases agree with TRBD1. The CDR3 runs 14 residues. Germline-derived CDR1 and CDR2 are SGHVS and FNYEAQ. V gave up 5 bases and J gave up 3 bases; unmatched junction bases: 7. The CDR3 bases are TGTGCCAGCAGCATAGACAGGGTTTACTACGAGCAGTACTTC. This codes for CASSIDRVYYEQYF.

This rearrangement joins TRBV4-1 to TRBJ1-1; TRBD1 is a possible D gene (5 bases). This CDR3 has 15 residues. Germline CDR1 and CDR2: MGHRA and YSYEKL. V lost 1 base and J 3 bases, leaving 12 bases between the germline ends. The CDR3 loop reads CASSQGGRSHTEAFF. Here the CDR3 DNA reads TGCGCCAGCAGCCAAGGGGGCCGAAGCCACACTGAAGCTTTCTTT.

The chain carries TRBV20-1 and TRBJ1-2; no clear D. The germline gives CDR1 DFQATT, CDR2 SNEGSKA (reference sequence). The CDR3 consists of 10 residues. V was shortened by 1 base and J by 4 bases, with 1 base between the two germline ends. The CDR3 reads CSARVYGYTF. In DNA, the CDR3 is TGCAGTGCTAGAGTCTATGGCTACACCTTC.

J is TRBJ2-1 and V is TRBV25-1; 13 bases are a match to TRBD2. Trimming took 3 bases from V and 4 from J; bases not matched to a gene: 3. CDR3 length: 16 amino acids. CDR1 is MGHDK, CDR2 SYGVNS, per germline. CDR3 protein: CASSDGTSGIYNEQFF. The CDR3 DNA follows: TGTGCCAGCAGTGATGGGACTAGCGGGATATACAATGAGCAGTTCTTC.

The chain couples TRBV5-1 to TRBJ2-3, with TRBD2 identical over 9 bases. The V gene's germline CDR1 is SGHRS and CDR2 YFSETQ. Trimming took 8 bases from V and 0 from J; bases not matched to a gene: 7. The CDR3 extends over 15 amino acids. The DNA of the CDR3 is TGCGCCAGTAACCGAGGGACTAGCAGCACAGATACGCAGTATTTT. Its translation is CASNRGTSSTDTQYF. The whole variable domain, filled in from reference TRBV5-1 and TRBJ2-3, reads KAGVTQTPRYLIKTRGQQVTLSCSPISGHRSVSWYQQTPGQGLQFLFEYFSETQRNKGNFPGRFSGRQFSNSRSEMNVSTLELGDSALYLCASNRGTSSTDTQYFGPGTRLTVL.

J is TRBJ2-7 and V is TRBV10-3; TRBD2 matches at 11 bases. Germline V gene data show CDR1 as ENHRY and CDR2 as SYGVKD. V dropped 7 bases and J dropped 6; count of bases not matched to a gene: 8. The CDR3 extends over 14 amino acids. The DNA of the CDR3 is TGTGCCATCACATCACTAGCGGGAGTTGGCGAGCAGTACTTC. Its translation is CAITSLAGVGEQYF.

This chain connects TRBV13 to TRBJ2-1, with a tentative D call TRBD2 (6 bases). Trimming left V 0 bases short and J 2 bases short, with 14 bases between. The CDR3 runs 17 residues. Per germline, CDR1 PRHDT and CDR2 FYEKMQ (reference sequence). The CDR3 DNA sequence: TGTGCCAGCAGCTTAGGCCTAGGAGGGAGGACCTACAATGAGCAGTTCTTC. It specifies CASSLGLGGRTYNEQFF.

This chain links TRBV5-8 with TRBJ2-1; D perhaps matches TRBD2 (5 bases). The CDR3 loop spans 12 amino acids. Germline V lookup: CDR1 SGHTS, CDR2 YDEGEE. V was pared by 5 bases and J by 7 bases, with 10 bases between. DNA for the CDR3: TGTGCCAGCAGTTTCTCGGGAAATGAGCAGTTCTTC. This encodes CASSFSGNEQFF. The whole variable domain, remainder taken from reference TRBV5-8 and TRBJ2-1, is EAGVTQSPTHLIKTRGQQATLRCSPISGHTSVYWYQQALGLGLQFLLWYDEGEERNRGNFPPRFSGRQFPNYSSELNVNALELEDSALYLCASSFSGNEQFFGPGTRLTVL.

The chain combines TRBV6-5 with TRBJ2-1, with 11 positions matching TRBD2. The germline gives CDR1 MNHEY, CDR2 SVGAGI. V was clipped by 5 bases and J by 4 bases; unmatched bases: 4. The CDR3 has 15 residues. CDR3 region: CASSPGLAEYNEQFF. CDR3 DNA: TGTGCCAGCAGTCCGGGACTAGCGGAGTACAATGAGCAGTTCTTC.

The genes are TRBV27 and TRBJ2-7; 13 bases match TRBD2. Germline CDR1 reads MNHEY; CDR2 reads SMNVEV (reference sequence). The J segment lost 6 bases and the V segment lost 10 bases, leaving 6 bases of the junction unmatched. There are 13 residues in the CDR3. The CDR3 coding sequence is TGTGCCACCGGACTAGCGGGAGCGGGCGAGCAGTACTTC. Translated: CATGLAGAGEQYF.

This chain joins TRBV7-6 and TRBJ2-4; 7 bases line up with TRBD1. The CDR3 spans 13 residues. The trim removed 5 bases at V and 5 bases at J, leaving 3 bases unmatched. Germline CDR1 and CDR2: SGHVS and FNYEAQ. The CDR3 DNA reads as TGTGCCAGCAGCAGGGACAGACAAAACATTCAGTACTTC. Translated: CASSRDRQNIQYF.

V is TRBV11-2 and J is TRBJ2-7; D is unclear. Per the germline V gene, CDR1 is SGHAT and CDR2 is FQNNGV. V lost 4 bases, J lost 0 bases, and 19 bases lay in between. This CDR3 spans 17 amino acids. Here the CDR3 reads CASSSKGLKRSSYEQYF. The CDR3 region has the DNA TGTGCCAGCAGCTCTAAGGGCTTAAAACGAAGCTCCTACGAGCAGTACTTC.